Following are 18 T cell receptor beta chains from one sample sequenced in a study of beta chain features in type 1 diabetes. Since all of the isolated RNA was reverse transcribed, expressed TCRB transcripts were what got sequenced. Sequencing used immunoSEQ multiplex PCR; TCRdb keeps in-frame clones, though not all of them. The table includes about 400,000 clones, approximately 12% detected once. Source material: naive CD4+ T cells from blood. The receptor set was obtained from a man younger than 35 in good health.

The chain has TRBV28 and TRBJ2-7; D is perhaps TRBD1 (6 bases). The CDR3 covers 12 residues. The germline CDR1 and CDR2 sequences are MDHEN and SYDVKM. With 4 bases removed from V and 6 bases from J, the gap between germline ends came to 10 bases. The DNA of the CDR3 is TGTGCCAGCAGTTCGGACAGTCCCGAGCAGTACTTC. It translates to CASSSDSPEQYF.

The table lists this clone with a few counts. CDR3 nucleotide sequence: TGTGCCTGGAGTGTACAGGGTGAGATGGGATACAATGAGCAGTTCTTC. Its protein is CAWSVQGEMGYNEQFF. This chain links TRBV30 with TRBJ2-1; tentative D call: TRBD1 (6 bases). Trimming stripped 0 bases from V and 4 bases from J, with 16 bases between. The CDR3 is 16 amino acids. The germline gives CDR1 GTSNPN, CDR2 SVGIG (reference sequence). Variable domain in full (rest from reference TRBV30 and TRBJ2-1): SQTIHQWPATLVQPVGSPLSLECTVEGTSNPNLYWYRQAAGRGLQLLFYSVGIGQISSEVPQNLSASRPQDRQFILSSKKLLLSDSGFYLCAWSVQGEMGYNEQFFGPGTRLTVL.

The CDR3 is CASSTRLVTGELFF. CDR3 nucleotides: TGTGCCAGTAGTACACGACTAGTTACCGGGGAGCTGTTTTTT. The chain is built from TRBV19 and TRBJ2-2; a possible D gene is TRBD2 (6 bases). Per the germline V gene, CDR1 is LNHDA and CDR2 is SQIVND (reference sequence). This CDR3 spans 14 amino acids. The V end lost 4 bases, the J end lost 5 bases, and 11 bases lay between the germline ends.

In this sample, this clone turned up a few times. CDR3 nucleotides: TGCGCCAGCAGCTCCGGGACTAGCGGGAATACGCAGTATTTT. Amino acids: CASSSGTSGNTQYF. This rearrangement joins TRBV5-1 to TRBJ2-3; 13 nucleotides match TRBD2. V dropped 3 bases and J dropped 7; count of bases not matched to a gene: 2. The CDR3 covers 14 residues. CDR1 is SGHRS, CDR2 YFSETQ, per germline.

In DNA form, the CDR3 reads TGTGCCAGCAGCTTGAGCGGGGGGCGGTACTATGGCTACACCTTC. It specifies CASSLSGGRYYGYTF. The V gene is TRBV5-6, the J gene TRBJ1-2; TRBD1 might be the D (6 bases). Trimming cost V 1 base and J 3 bases, with 13 bases left between them. This CDR3 is built from 15 residues. In germline, CDR1 is SGHDT, CDR2 YYEEEE. The variable domain in full, completed from reference TRBV5-6 and TRBJ1-2, reads DAGVTQSPTHLIKTRGQQVTLRCSPKSGHDTVSWYQQALGQGPQFIFQYYEEEERQRGNFPDRFSGHQFPNYSSELNVNALLLGDSALYLCASSLSGGRYYGYTFGSGTRLTVV.

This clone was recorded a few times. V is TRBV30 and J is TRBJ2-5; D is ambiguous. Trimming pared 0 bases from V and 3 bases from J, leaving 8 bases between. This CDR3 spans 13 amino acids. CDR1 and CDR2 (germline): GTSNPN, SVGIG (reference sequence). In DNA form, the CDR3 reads TGTGCCTGGAGTGTTTTAGCAAAAGAGACCCAGTACTTC. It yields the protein CAWSVLAKETQYF.

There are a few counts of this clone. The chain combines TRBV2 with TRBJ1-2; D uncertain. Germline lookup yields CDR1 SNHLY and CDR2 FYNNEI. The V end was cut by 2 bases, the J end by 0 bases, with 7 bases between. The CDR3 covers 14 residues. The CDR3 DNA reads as TGTGCCAGCAGTGAACGCGCTTCTAACTATGGCTACACCTTC. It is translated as CASSERASNYGYTF.

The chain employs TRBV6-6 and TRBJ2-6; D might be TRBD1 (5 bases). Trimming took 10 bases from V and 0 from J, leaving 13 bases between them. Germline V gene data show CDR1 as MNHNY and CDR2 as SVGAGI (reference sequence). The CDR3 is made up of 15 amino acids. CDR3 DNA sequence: TGTGCCACCCACCGACAGCACTCTGGGGCCAACGTCCTGACTTTC. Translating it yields CATHRQHSGANVLTF.

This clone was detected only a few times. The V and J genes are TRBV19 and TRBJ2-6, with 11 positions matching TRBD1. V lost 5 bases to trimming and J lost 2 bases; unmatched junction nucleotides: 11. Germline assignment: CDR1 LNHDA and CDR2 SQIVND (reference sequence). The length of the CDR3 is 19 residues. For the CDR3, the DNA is TGTGCCAGTAGTCCCCTGGGGACAGGGGGTCGGGCTGGGGCCAACGTCCTGACTTTC. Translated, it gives CASSPLGTGGRAGANVLTF.

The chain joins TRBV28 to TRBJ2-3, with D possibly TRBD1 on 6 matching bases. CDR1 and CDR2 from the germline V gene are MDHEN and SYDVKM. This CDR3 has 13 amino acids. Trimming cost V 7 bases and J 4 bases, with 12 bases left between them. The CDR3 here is CASTGVGSDTQYF. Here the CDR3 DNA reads TGTGCCAGCACAGGGGTGGGATCAGATACGCAGTATTTT. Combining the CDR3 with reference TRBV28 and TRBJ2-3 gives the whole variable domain DVKVTQSSRYLVKRTGEKVFLECVQDMDHENMFWYRQDPGLGLRLIYFSYDVKMKEKGDIPEGYSVSREKKERFSLILESASTNQTSMYLCASTGVGSDTQYFGPGTRLTVL.

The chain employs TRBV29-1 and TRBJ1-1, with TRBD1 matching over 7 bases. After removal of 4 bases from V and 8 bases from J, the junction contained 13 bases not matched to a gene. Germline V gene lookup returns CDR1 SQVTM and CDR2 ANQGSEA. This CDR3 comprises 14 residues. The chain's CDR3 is CSVGEQGRRAEAFF. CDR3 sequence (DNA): TGCAGCGTTGGAGAACAGGGGCGGCGAGCCGAAGCTTTCTTT. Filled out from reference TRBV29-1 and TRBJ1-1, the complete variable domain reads SAVISQKPSRDICQRGTSLTIQCQVDSQVTMMFWYRQQPGQSLTLIATANQGSEATYESGFVIDKFPISRPNLTFSTLTVSNMSPEDSSIYLCSVGEQGRRAEAFFGQGTRLTVV.

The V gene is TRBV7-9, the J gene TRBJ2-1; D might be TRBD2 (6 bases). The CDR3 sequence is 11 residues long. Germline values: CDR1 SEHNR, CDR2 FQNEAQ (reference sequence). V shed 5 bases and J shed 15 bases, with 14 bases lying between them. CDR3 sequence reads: CASSTSGLPFF. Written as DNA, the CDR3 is TGTGCCAGCAGCACATCGGGACTCCCGTTCTTC.

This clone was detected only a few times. The CDR3 loop reads CASSSAGNTDTQYF. In DNA, the CDR3 is TGTGCCAGCAGTTCCGCGGGAAACACAGATACGCAGTATTTT. The chain is built from TRBV28 and TRBJ2-3; a possible D gene is TRBD2 (6 bases). Germline CDR1 is MDHEN and CDR2 is SYDVKM. The CDR3 is 14 residues long. The V end was cut by 4 bases, the J end by 2 bases, with 10 bases between.

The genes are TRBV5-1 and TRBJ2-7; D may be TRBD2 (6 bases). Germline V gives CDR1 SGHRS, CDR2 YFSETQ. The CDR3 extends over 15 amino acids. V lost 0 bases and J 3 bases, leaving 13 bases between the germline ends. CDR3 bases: TGCGCCAGCAGCTTGGCGGGACTTACTGACTACGAGCAGTACTTC. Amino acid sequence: CASSLAGLTDYEQYF.

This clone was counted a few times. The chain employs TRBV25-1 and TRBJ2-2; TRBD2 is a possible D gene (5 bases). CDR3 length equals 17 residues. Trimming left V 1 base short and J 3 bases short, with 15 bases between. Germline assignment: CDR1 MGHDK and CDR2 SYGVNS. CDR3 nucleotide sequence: TGTGCCAGCAGTGAATTTCGAGGGCAGGATTACACCGGGGAGCTGTTTTTT. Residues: CASSEFRGQDYTGELFF.

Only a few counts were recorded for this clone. CDR3 DNA sequence: TGTGCCAGTAGTTCCAGGGGGGTTCGGCTCGATGATGAGCAGTTCTTC. The encoded protein is CASSSRGVRLDDEQFF. The chain combines TRBV19 with TRBJ2-1; possibly TRBD1 for D (7 bases). CDR3 length: 16 residues. Per the germline V gene, CDR1 is LNHDA and CDR2 is SQIVND (reference sequence). V lost 5 bases and J 8 bases, leaving 22 bases between the germline ends. Combining the CDR3 with reference TRBV19 and TRBJ2-1 gives the whole variable domain DGGITQSPKYLFRKEGQNVTLSCEQNLNHDAMYWYRQDPGQGLRLIYYSQIVNDFQKGDIAEGYSVSREKKESFPLTVTSAQKNPTAFYLCASSSRGVRLDDEQFFGPGTRLTVL.

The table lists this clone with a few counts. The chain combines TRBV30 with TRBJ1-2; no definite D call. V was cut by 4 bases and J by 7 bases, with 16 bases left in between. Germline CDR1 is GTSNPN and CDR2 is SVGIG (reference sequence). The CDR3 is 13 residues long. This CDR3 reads CAWTPLSGGGYTF. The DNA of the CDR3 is TGTGCCTGGACACCACTGTCAGGAGGTGGCTACACCTTC. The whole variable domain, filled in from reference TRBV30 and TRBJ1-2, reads SQTIHQWPATLVQPVGSPLSLECTVEGTSNPNLYWYRQAAGRGLQLLFYSVGIGQISSEVPQNLSASRPQDRQFILSSKKLLLSDSGFYLCAWTPLSGGGYTFGSGTRLTVV.

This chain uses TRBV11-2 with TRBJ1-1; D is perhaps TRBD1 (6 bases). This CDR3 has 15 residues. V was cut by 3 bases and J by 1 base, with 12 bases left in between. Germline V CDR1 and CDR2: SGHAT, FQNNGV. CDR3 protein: CASSFIGQPNTEAFF. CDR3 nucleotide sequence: TGTGCCAGCAGCTTTATAGGACAGCCGAACACTGAAGCTTTCTTT.